The 23 T cell receptor beta chains in this list originate from one sample, sequenced in a study of vaccination and CD4 T cells after COVID-19. For these receptors, no antigen is known. Treatment reported: approximately 10-day PBMC culture with coronavirus spike peptide pools or control peptides (ViraFEST assay). One should note that the unexposed donor's CD4+ T cells were collected before the COVID-19 pandemic (2011-2018). With the Oncomine TCR Beta short-read assay, DNA from cultured CD4+ T cells was sequenced. Genomic DNA from cultured CD4+ T cells was extracted. TCRdb called the PCR reads again in MiXCR, with one record for every CDR3 protein. The table has approximately 9,000 distinct CDR3 sequences, 30% to 45% seen once. Material for sequencing was CD4+ T cells from blood, cultured in vitro. The receptors were gathered from a human donor in good health.

V and J are TRBV12-3 or TRBV12-4 and TRBJ1-1; 8 bases agree with TRBD1. The CDR3 runs to 14 residues. The V and J ends lost 7 bases and 1 base, in that order; junction bases with no gene match: 5. CDR3: CASKIGQGNTEAFF. In DNA, the CDR3 is TGTGCCAGCAAAATCGGACAGGGGAACACTGAAGCTTTCTTT.

CDR3 nucleotide sequence: TGTGCCAGCAGCTCTTCGGGAGGGCCATACAATGAGCAGTTCTTC. Residues: CASSSSGGPYNEQFF. J is TRBJ2-1 and V is TRBV7-2; TRBD2 aligns across 8 bases. V lost 4 bases, J lost 4 bases, and 6 bases stayed unmatched. This CDR3 is built from 15 residues. Germline assignment: CDR1 SGHTA and CDR2 FQGNSA.

This chain connects TRBV5-1 to TRBJ2-1; 9 bases line up with TRBD2. The CDR3 runs 15 residues. The ends lost 4 bases at V and 6 bases at J; junction bases unmatched: 8. The germline CDR1 and CDR2 sequences are SGHRS and YFSETQ. The CDR3 region is CASSLAGRLGNEQFF. The CDR3 DNA reads as TGCGCCAGCAGCCTAGCGGGAAGGCTCGGCAATGAGCAGTTCTTC.

The chain carries TRBV11-1 and TRBJ2-3; possibly TRBD2 for D (6 bases). This CDR3 is built from 15 residues. Germline V gene sequence: CDR1 SGHAT, CDR2 FQDESV (reference sequence). With 5 bases removed from V and 6 bases from J, the gap between germline ends came to 18 bases. CDR3 sequence: CASSPTTPGADTQYF. The DNA for the CDR3 is TGTGCCAGCAGCCCGACTACCCCGGGAGCGGATACGCAGTATTTT.

The chain has TRBV19 and TRBJ2-2, with TRBD2 matching 7 bases. The CDR3 runs 14 residues. Per germline, CDR1 LNHDA and CDR2 SQIVND (reference sequence). V lost 8 bases and J lost 7; bases outside the gene matches: 10. CDR3 nucleotides: TGTGCCAGTTCCACGACTAGCCGGATCGGGGAGCTGTTTTTT. It encodes CASSTTSRIGELFF.

This clonotype has just a few counts. This rearrangement joins TRBV20-1 to TRBJ1-6; D gene ambiguous. V was clipped by 6 bases and J by 0 bases, with 15 bases between them. Germline V gene sequence: CDR1 DFQATT, CDR2 SNEGSKA (reference sequence). The CDR3 has 16 amino acids. Written as DNA, the CDR3 is TGCAGTGCAAAAGACGGGTTAGCCTCCTATAATTCACCCCTCCACTTT. Translation gives CSAKDGLASYNSPLHF.

This clonotype appeared a few times. This chain uses TRBV28 with TRBJ1-5; D possibly corresponds to TRBD1 (5 bases). This CDR3 spans 13 amino acids. Per the germline V gene, CDR1 is MDHEN and CDR2 is SYDVKM. V lost 7 bases and J lost 4, with 11 bases in between. The CDR3 DNA is TGTGCCAGCAAGACTTGGGGGAATCAGCCCCAGCATTTT. Translated: CASKTWGNQPQHF.

This clonotype was picked up a small number of times. The rearrangement joins TRBV27 to TRBJ2-3; D assignment may be TRBD1 or TRBD2 (5 bases each). The CDR3 runs to 15 residues. The V and J ends lost 3 bases and 2 bases respectively, with 12 bases between them. CDR1 and CDR2 from the germline V gene are MNHEY and SMNVEV (reference sequence). CDR3: CASSFIGGVTDTQYF. The CDR3 DNA is TGTGCCAGCAGTTTTATTGGGGGAGTCACAGATACGCAGTATTTT.

The chain uses TRBV28 and TRBJ1-1; D remains unclear. This CDR3 region has 14 residues. Germline-derived CDR1 and CDR2 are MDHEN and SYDVKM. V was cut by 5 bases and J by 4 bases, with 14 bases left in between. The DNA of the CDR3 is TGTGCCAGCAGTCTAACTACGTGGGGCACTGAAGCTTTCTTT. Its translation: CASSLTTWGTEAFF.

Only a few counts were recorded for this clonotype. This sequence joins TRBV12-3 or TRBV12-4 and TRBJ1-6; 9 bases match TRBD1. V lost 6 bases and J lost 7; bases outside the gene matches: 10. This CDR3 is built from 16 residues. CDR3 amino acids: CASRGQGGTGNSPLHF. For the CDR3, the DNA is TGTGCCAGCAGGGGACAGGGCGGAACGGGGAATTCACCCCTCCACTTT.

The chain couples TRBV19 to TRBJ2-5; no clear D. Germline V gene data show CDR1 as LNHDA and CDR2 as SQIVND (reference sequence). V lost 5 bases, J lost 1 base, and 17 bases lay in between. There are 16 residues in the CDR3. Here the CDR3 DNA reads TGTGCCAGTAGTCCTCTCCAGCTCACTTCCCAAGAGACCCAGTACTTC. This encodes CASSPLQLTSQETQYF.

There are a few counts of this clonotype. J is TRBJ2-5 and V is TRBV6-2 or TRBV6-3; 8 bases agree with TRBD1. The V and J ends lost 6 bases and 3 bases, in that order; junction bases with no gene match: 6. CDR3 size: 14 residues. Germline CDR1 and CDR2: MNHEY and SVGEGT. The CDR3: CASSWDRKKETQYF. Here the CDR3 DNA reads TGTGCCAGCAGCTGGGACAGGAAAAAAGAGACCCAGTACTTC.

CDR3 protein: CASSSNSVGTGLGNEQFF. The CDR3 DNA is TGTGCCAGCAGCTCTAACTCCGTCGGGACAGGGTTGGGGAATGAGCAGTTCTTC. This chain links TRBV7-3 with TRBJ2-1; 9 bases align to TRBD1. Looked up from germline, CDR1 is SGHTA and CDR2 is FQGTGA. Trimming took 4 bases from V and 7 from J; bases not matched to a gene: 17. The CDR3 loop spans 18 amino acids.

This chain links TRBV15 with TRBJ2-5; 13 bases are shared with TRBD2. With V trimmed by 7 bases and J by 4 bases, 15 bases remained unmatched. Germline assignment: CDR1 LNHNV and CDR2 YYDKDF (reference sequence). CDR3 length: 18 amino acids. In nucleotides, the CDR3 is TGTGCCACCAACTCTCGAGGTTGGACTAGCGGGAGTCGAGAGACCCAGTACTTC. Protein sequence: CATNSRGWTSGSRETQYF.

This clonotype has just a few counts. The chain's CDR3 is CASSLFQRASGEQYF. The CDR3, as DNA: TGTGCCAGCAGCTTGTTTCAGCGGGCCTCGGGGGAGCAGTACTTC. The J gene is TRBJ2-7, the V gene TRBV5-4, with D maybe TRBD2 (6 bases). Trimming left V 1 base short and J 7 bases short, with 18 bases between. The CDR3 has 15 amino acids. CDR1 SGHNT and CDR2 YYREEE come from the germline V gene (reference sequence).

This clonotype was seen more than once but under ten times. This chain's CDR3 is CSVEGQGHRVNYGYTF. CDR3 in DNA: TGCAGCGTTGAGGGACAGGGTCATAGGGTTAACTATGGCTACACCTTC. The rearrangement joins TRBV29-1 to TRBJ1-2; 9 bases fit TRBD1. Germline V CDR1 and CDR2: SQVTM, ANQGSEA. V shed 3 bases and J 1 base; nucleotides not matched to a gene: 9. The CDR3 spans 16 residues.

The V call is TRBV20-1, the J call TRBJ2-5; a possible D gene is TRBD2 (5 bases). This CDR3 contains 14 residues. Trimming shortened V by 5 bases and J by 0 bases, and 13 bases separated the two germline ends. Germline V CDR1 and CDR2: DFQATT, SNEGSKA (reference sequence). CDR3 sequence (DNA): TGCAGTGCTCCCCGGGCTAGCTACCAAGAGACCCAGTACTTC. It is translated as CSAPRASYQETQYF.

The chain recombines TRBV27 with TRBJ2-5; D unclear. The CDR3 consists of 15 residues. Germline V gene sequence: CDR1 MNHEY, CDR2 SMNVEV (reference sequence). The V end was cut by 8 bases, the J end by 5 bases, with 21 bases between. CDR3 DNA sequence: TGTGCCAGCTCCTCCCTCGCCTCGTATTGGGAGACCCAGTACTTC. Encoded protein: CASSSLASYWETQYF.

The chain carries TRBV7-9 and TRBJ1-1, with D tentatively TRBD1 (5 bases). Trimming removed 3 bases from V and 1 base from J, with 6 bases in between. Germline CDR1 is SEHNR and CDR2 is FQNEAQ (reference sequence). The CDR3 loop spans 13 amino acids. CDR3 in amino acids: CASSFGGNTEAFF. DNA of the CDR3: TGTGCCAGCAGCTTTGGGGGGAACACTGAAGCTTTCTTT.

V gene TRBV7-9 combines with J gene TRBJ1-6; no definite D call. Germline loops: CDR1 SEHNR, CDR2 FQNEAQ (reference sequence). The CDR3 loop spans 14 amino acids. Trimming shortened V by 1 base and J by 9 bases, and 10 bases separated the two germline ends. CDR3 in amino acids: CASSLDVGASPLHF. The CDR3 coding sequence is TGTGCCAGCAGCTTAGATGTGGGCGCTTCACCCCTCCACTTT.

The V and J genes are TRBV19 and TRBJ2-6, with 8 bases that match TRBD1. Losses at the gene ends were 8 bases for V and 4 bases for J; bases not matched to a gene: 7. The CDR3 spans 15 residues. CDR1 is LNHDA, CDR2 SQIVND, per germline (reference sequence). CDR3 in DNA: TGTGCCAGTGGACAGGGTAACATAGGGGCCAACGTCCTGACTTTC. Amino acid sequence: CASGQGNIGANVLTF. Using reference TRBV19 and TRBJ2-6 for the parts outside the CDR3, the full variable domain is DGGITQSPKYLFRKEGQNVTLSCEQNLNHDAMYWYRQDPGQGLRLIYYSQIVNDFQKGDIAEGYSVSREKKESFPLTVTSAQKNPTAFYLCASGQGNIGANVLTFGAGSRLTVL.

In this sample, this clonotype turned up a few times. The rearrangement joins TRBV19 to TRBJ2-7; TRBD1 aligns across 9 bases. J lost 5 bases, V lost 5 bases, and 4 bases had no gene match. Germline CDR1 reads LNHDA; CDR2 reads SQIVND (reference sequence). The CDR3 runs to 13 residues. DNA of the CDR3: TGTGCCAGTAGTGGGACAGGGAGCCACGAGCAGTACTTC. Its translation is CASSGTGSHEQYF.

The V gene is TRBV2, the J gene TRBJ2-3, with D unclear. Trimming took off 4 bases at V and 0 bases at J, with 8 bases between the two ends. Germline assignment: CDR1 SNHLY and CDR2 FYNNEI. The CDR3 extends over 14 amino acids. Here the CDR3 DNA reads TGTGCCAGCAGTGGCGTGACTAGCACAGATACGCAGTATTTT. Its protein product is CASSGVTSTDTQYF. Full variable domain (outside the CDR3, taken from reference TRBV2 and TRBJ2-3): EPEVTQTPSHQVTQMGQEVILRCVPISNHLYFYWYRQILGQKVEFLVSFYNNEISEKSEIFDDQFSVERPDGSNFTLKIRSTKLEDSAMYFCASSGVTSTDTQYFGPGTRLTVL.